The entry below describes one TCR beta chain. The target antigen is unknown. The sample holds other DNA sequences that translate to the same CDR3. The junction had 5 bases not matched to a gene; V was cut back by 2 bases and J by 4 bases. The CDR3 consists of 14 residues. CDR1 SGHNT and CDR2 YYREEE come from the germline V gene (reference sequence). Investigators reverse transcribed all isolated RNA, so they sequenced expressed TCRB transcripts. Assay: immunoSEQ multiplex PCR; the TCRdb copy retains only in-frame clones and omits some. Of under 950,000 clones in the sample, under 20% were seen once. This sample stems from a study of beta chain features in type 1 diabetes. General study points: Shorter TCRB CDR3s, moderately but significantly so, marked every one of the four CD4+ subsets in Type 1 diabetes patients. VDJ junctions from patients with type 1 diabetes contained fewer insertions and more deletions.

Markers CD45RO/CCR7/CD25/CD127/CD95/CD27 served to sort CD4+ naive, central memory, regulatory and stem cell-like memory cells. This TCR came from a woman between 18 and 30 years old in good health. The chain couples TRBV5-4 to TRBJ2-5; TRBD1 matches at 7 bases. Sequenced sample: naive CD4+ T cells from blood. The CDR3 protein is CASSLEGGAETQYF. The DNA of the CDR3 is TGTGCCAGCAGCTTAGAAGGGGGCGCAGAGACCCAGTACTTC.